This TCR beta chain is drawn from a study of identical twins. Study-level points and caveats: Beta clonotypes that were abundant in cord blood contained fewer insertions, a pattern absent from memory repertoires.

Trimming pared 0 bases from V and 3 bases from J, leaving 7 bases between. Germline CDR1 is SGHDT and CDR2 is YYEEEE. The CDR3 is made up of 13 amino acids. This clonotype was observed many times. Its antigen is still unknown. From the 5' RACE reads, TCRdb called clonotypes with MiXCR, one entry per CDR3 protein. The sample has 540,000 or so distinct CDR3 sequences; more than 20% are singletons. This same sample was also part of a study on yellow fever vaccine responses in identical twins.

This chain connects TRBV5-6 to TRBJ2-7, with D unresolved. Sequenced material: CD4+ T cells sorted from blood. This sequence was found in a woman between 18 and 29 years old in good health. The CDR3: CASSLGLNYEQYV. The CDR3 DNA is TGTGCCAGCAGCTTGGGTCTGAACTACGAGCAGTACGTC.